These 24 T cell receptor beta chains originate from one sample sequenced in a study of blood T cells in healthy people across ages. The use of a sample-barcoded 5' primer and a J-beta primer mix characterized a second PCR of 7 to 11 cycles. TCRdb processed the 5' RACE reads anew with MiXCR; each CDR3 protein has one entry. The table lists roughly 1 million distinct CDR3 sequences, under 30% of them singletons. The data also belong to a second study, concerning T cells of mothers and their children.

Sequences were obtained from blood. These receptors all stem from a girl aged 2-10 years in good health.

J is TRBJ2-5 and V is TRBV13, with D perhaps matching TRBD1 (6 bases). The J call could be wrong; TRBJ2-7 is a better fit for the DNA end. From germline, CDR1 is PRHDT and CDR2 FYEKMQ (reference sequence). The CDR3 is made up of 17 amino acids. CDR3 residues: CASSFFTNRDNFYEQYF. The CDR3 DNA sequence: TGTGCCAGCAGCTTCTTCACCAACCGGGACAATTTCTACGAGCAGTACTTC.

The table lists this clonotype with a few counts. The chain carries TRBV29-1 and TRBJ1-1; possible D gene TRBD1, 5 bases. CDR1 and CDR2 (germline): SQVTM, ANQGSEA. The CDR3 has 13 amino acids. Trimming removed 5 bases from V and 2 bases from J, with 12 bases in between. In nucleotides, the CDR3 is TGCAGCGTTATGCGGACACCCAACACTGAAGCTTTCTTT. It is translated as CSVMRTPNTEAFF.

This clonotype has just a few counts. The genes are TRBV27 and TRBJ1-1; D is possibly TRBD1 (6 bases). This CDR3 is built from 15 residues. The V gene lost 4 bases and the J gene lost 4 bases, with 16 bases spanning the gap. CDR1 and CDR2 (germline): MNHEY, SMNVEV (reference sequence). CDR3 nucleotide sequence: TGTGCCAGCAGTTCAGACATAGGGGGGGTCACTGAAGCTTTCTTT. Its translation: CASSSDIGGVTEAFF.

This chain connects TRBV5-1 to TRBJ2-7, with D perhaps TRBD1 (5 bases). The ends were cut back, 7 bases at V and 6 bases at J, with 20 bases in the middle. CDR1 is SGHRS and CDR2 is YFSETQ in the germline V gene. This CDR3 has 14 residues. CDR3 bases: TGCGCCAGCTCCGGCGGCAGGGAAAGGGGCGAGCAGTACTTC. It encodes CASSGGRERGEQYF.

This clonotype was seen a handful of times. V is TRBV28 and J is TRBJ2-2, with D perhaps TRBD2 (6 bases). CDR3 length: 15 amino acids. Trimming left V 2 bases short and J 5 bases short, with 12 bases between. CDR1 is MDHEN, CDR2 SYDVKM, per germline. The CDR3 spells CASSLGRTMTGELFF. In DNA form, the CDR3 reads TGTGCCAGCAGTTTAGGAAGGACTATGACCGGGGAGCTGTTTTTT.

The gene calls are TRBV11-2 and TRBJ2-5; either TRBD1 or TRBD2 may fit D (5 bases each). Matching the DNA end better, TRBJ2-7 makes the J call doubtful. Germline V gives CDR1 SGHAT, CDR2 FQNNGV. The CDR3 runs 16 residues. The CDR3 sequence: CASSLTGPRESYEQYF. For the CDR3, the DNA is TGTGCCAGCAGCTTAACGGGGCCCAGGGAGTCCTACGAGCAGTACTTC.

This clonotype was found a few times. The J gene is TRBJ2-4, the V gene TRBV6-5; 7 bases map to TRBD1. The CDR3 has 14 amino acids. Trimming took 6 bases from V and 4 from J; bases not matched to a gene: 6. Germline V gene lookup returns CDR1 MNHEY and CDR2 SVGAGI. The CDR3 coding sequence is TGTGCCAGCAGCCCGGGACAGCAGAAAAACATTCAGTACTTC. Amino acid sequence: CASSPGQQKNIQYF.

In its sample, this clonotype was seen a few times. V and J are TRBV2 and TRBJ2-5; D possibly matches TRBD1 or TRBD2 (7 bases each). Trimming shortened V by 7 bases and J by 3 bases, and 9 bases separated the two germline ends. CDR1 and CDR2 (germline): SNHLY, FYNNEI. The CDR3 runs 12 residues. The CDR3 DNA reads TGTGCCAGCACAGGGGGGGAAGAGACCCAGTACTTC. This gives the protein CASTGGEETQYF.

The chain combines TRBV28 with TRBJ2-5; D is undetermined. Deletions cut 5 bases from V and 0 bases from J, with 13 bases between. In germline, CDR1 is MDHEN, CDR2 SYDVKM. The CDR3 is 15 residues long. CDR3 sequence: CASSPIYAYQETQYF. DNA of the CDR3: TGTGCCAGCAGTCCTATATACGCGTACCAAGAGACCCAGTACTTC. The variable domain in full, with the rest retrieved from reference TRBV28 and TRBJ2-5, is DVKVTQSSRYLVKRTGEKVFLECVQDMDHENMFWYRQDPGLGLRLIYFSYDVKMKEKGDIPEGYSVSREKKERFSLILESASTNQTSMYLCASSPIYAYQETQYFGPGTRLLVL.

The chain links TRBV9 to TRBJ2-5; unclear D gene. Trimming left V 1 base short and J 2 bases short, with 9 bases between. Germline V lookup: CDR1 SGDLS, CDR2 YYNGEE. CDR3 length equals 14 residues. The chain's CDR3 is CASSVRDPQETQYF. The CDR3 coding sequence is TGTGCCAGCAGCGTAAGAGATCCTCAAGAGACCCAGTACTTC.

The chain couples TRBV4-3 to TRBJ1-1; D remains unclear. This CDR3 is 14 amino acids long. CDR1 and CDR2 from the germline V gene are LGHNA and YSLEER. The V end lost 0 bases, the J end lost 6 bases, and 11 bases lay between the germline ends. CDR3 coding DNA: TGCGCCAGCAGCCAAGACCCGGGAGGGCCTGAAGCTTTCTTT. Protein: CASSQDPGGPEAFF.

This clonotype was recorded a few times. The chain carries TRBV12-5 and TRBJ2-7; 7 positions match TRBD1. This CDR3 comprises 15 residues. J was trimmed by 5 bases and V by 5 bases; bases with no gene match: 12. The V gene's germline CDR1 is LGHNT and CDR2 FRNRAP. In DNA, the CDR3 is TGTGCTAGTGGTCTGAACGGACAGGCGTCGGACGAGCAGTACTTC. Protein product: CASGLNGQASDEQYF. Full variable domain (missing parts from reference TRBV12-5 and TRBJ2-7): DARVTQTPRHKVTEMGQEVTMRCQPILGHNTVFWYRQTMMQGLELLAYFRNRAPLDDSGMPKDRFSAEMPDATLATLKIQPSEPRDSAVYFCASGLNGQASDEQYFGPGTRLTVT.

The V call is TRBV7-9, the J call TRBJ2-3, with D perhaps TRBD2 (6 bases). V was shortened by 3 bases and J by 2 bases, with 15 bases between the two germline ends. This CDR3 region has 16 residues. The germline V gene has CDR1 SEHNR and CDR2 FQNEAQ (reference sequence). The DNA for the CDR3 is TGTGCCAGCAGCTTCCCATCGGGGGACCTCACAGATACGCAGTATTTT. Its protein is CASSFPSGDLTDTQYF.

This clonotype was detected a few times. This chain joins TRBV5-1 and TRBJ1-2; D possibly corresponds to TRBD1 (5 bases). The CDR3 is 14 amino acids. Germline CDR1 is SGHRS and CDR2 is YFSETQ. The ends were cut back, 7 bases at V and 2 bases at J, with 15 bases in the middle. CDR3 in DNA: TGCGCCAGCGTTGGCGAGGGGCGCAACTATGGCTACACCTTC. Translating gives CASVGEGRNYGYTF.

This clonotype has just a few counts. The chain combines TRBV21-1 with TRBJ2-7; the table's D call, TRBD1, was not checked against the DNA. TRBV21-1 is a pseudogene. This CDR3 region has 14 residues. DNA of the CDR3: TGTGCCAGCAACGACCGGGACAGCCCCTACGAGCAGTACTTC. Protein sequence: CASNDRDSPYEQYF.

This clonotype appeared a few times. V usage is TRBV4-3 and J usage is TRBJ1-2; D is unresolved. Germline V CDR1 and CDR2: LGHNA, YSLEER. CDR3 size: 14 residues. Trimming took off 1 base at V and 4 bases at J, with 10 bases between the two ends. Here the CDR3 reads CASSQVDGTYGYTF. DNA of the CDR3: TGCGCCAGCAGCCAAGTGGACGGAACCTATGGCTACACCTTC.

This clonotype was seen at least ten times. The chain joins TRBV9 to TRBJ2-1; unclear D gene. V shed 4 bases and J shed 0 bases, with 14 bases lying between them. The CDR3 spans 16 residues. Germline V gives CDR1 SGDLS, CDR2 YYNGEE. The CDR3 sequence: CASSTSGSPSYNEQFF. The CDR3 DNA is TGTGCCAGCAGCACGTCTGGGTCCCCCTCCTACAATGAGCAGTTCTTC.

The rearrangement joins TRBV5-1 to TRBJ2-5; a weak D match, TRBD2 (6 bases). Near its end, the DNA agrees better with TRBJ2-1, so the J call may be wrong. This CDR3 region has 12 residues. The germline gives CDR1 SGHRS, CDR2 YFSETQ. This CDR3 is CASTSWRDEQFF. The CDR3 coding sequence is TGCGCCAGCACCTCTTGGAGGGATGAGCAGTTCTTC.

This clonotype was detected only a few times. The rearrangement uses TRBV7-9 and TRBJ2-5; TRBD2 matches at 12 bases. This CDR3 has 16 residues. Per the germline V gene, CDR1 is SEHNR and CDR2 is FQNEAQ (reference sequence). The trim removed 5 bases at V and 5 bases at J, leaving 9 bases unmatched. CDR3 sequence reads: CASSPRTSGAGETQYF. CDR3 DNA sequence: TGTGCCAGCAGCCCTAGGACTAGCGGGGCCGGGGAGACCCAGTACTTC.

This clonotype was seen more than once but under ten times. The chain links TRBV7-9 to TRBJ2-1, with D tentatively TRBD2 (5 bases). The V gene's germline CDR1 is SEHNR and CDR2 FQNEAQ (reference sequence). This CDR3 has 12 amino acids. Between the trimmed V and J ends, which lost 6 bases and 12 bases, there was a span of 15 bases. The CDR3 DNA reads TGTGCCAGCAGTTCGGTGAGGGATGTGCAGTTCTTC. This sequence encodes CASSSVRDVQFF.

This clonotype was counted between two and nine times. The genes are TRBV7-6 and TRBJ2-5; TRBD2 agrees at 9 bases. The J call could be wrong; TRBJ2-1 is a better fit for the DNA end. The germline gives CDR1 SGHVS, CDR2 FNYEAQ. This CDR3 has 16 amino acids. The chain's CDR3 is CASSLEATSGVNEQFF. CDR3 DNA sequence: TGTGCCAGCAGCTTAGAGGCGACTAGCGGTGTGAATGAGCAGTTCTTC.

The V call is TRBV28, the J call TRBJ1-2; D not certain. From germline, CDR1 is MDHEN and CDR2 SYDVKM. This CDR3 has 14 residues. Trimming pared 5 bases from V and 10 bases from J, leaving 20 bases between. The CDR3 loop is CASSLDRTADAYTF. The CDR3 coding sequence is TGTGCCAGCAGTCTAGACCGGACGGCTGATGCCTACACCTTC.

This clonotype occurred many times. The chain joins TRBV24-1 to TRBJ2-7; D assignment may be TRBD1 or TRBD2 (5 bases each). The CDR3 sequence is 13 residues long. V gave up 3 bases and J gave up 7 bases, with 12 bases separating them. Germline CDR1 is KGHDR and CDR2 is SFDVKD. CDR3 loop: CATSDPDRGEQYF. CDR3 nucleotides: TGTGCCACCAGTGATCCTGACAGAGGGGAGCAGTACTTC.

V is TRBV20-1 and J is TRBJ2-1, with D unresolved. V shed 6 bases and J shed 6 bases, with 12 bases lying between them. The length of the CDR3 is 12 residues. The germline V gene encodes CDR1 DFQATT and CDR2 SNEGSKA (reference sequence). CDR3 bases: TGCAGTGCCCTCGAGCTAGGCAATGAGCAGTTCTTC. Its translation: CSALELGNEQFF.